Below, one T cell receptor beta chain is given with its context. Its matching antigen is unknown. The sample is drawn from a study of cytotoxic CD8 clonotypes in ibrutinib-treated CLL. The germline V gene has CDR1 MDHEN and CDR2 SYDVKM. The V end lost 5 bases, the J end lost 3 bases, and 14 bases lay between the germline ends. The CDR3 consists of 15 residues. Target depth was 1 in 200,000 to 1 in 1 million T cells, about 10x per clonotype. This table comes from immunoSEQ multiplex PCR, and its TCRdb copy is limited to in-frame clones, with some not included. This sample has roughly 250,000 clones, with 60% to 75% found just once. General study points: Clonality rose at ibrutinib response, held steady in sustained remission, and fell toward baseline at progression. Under therapy, public clonotypes either contracted or stayed stable, and they were uncommon.

The chain combines TRBV28 with TRBJ1-5; maybe TRBD1 (6 bases). The material sequenced was PBMCs, taken after 24 months of ibrutinib treatment. This TCR derives from a human donor with chronic lymphocytic leukemia. The CDR3 bases are TGTGCCAGCAGTCCGACCCGACAGGTCAATCAGCCCCAGCATTTT. Protein product: CASSPTRQVNQPQHF.